A single T cell receptor (beta chain) is shown here with its context. This sample is drawn from a study of blood T cell repertoires in COVID-19. Using immunoSEQ multiplex PCR, the repertoire was profiled, and TCRdb retains in-frame clones only, with some absent. The sample has some 160,000 clones, 65% to 80% seen once; the top ten hold around a fifth. The CDR3 spans 15 residues. V lost 0 bases and J lost 2, with 8 bases in between. Germline V lookup: CDR1 KGHSH, CDR2 LQKENI. The rearrangement links TRBV18 to TRBJ1-3; D possibly corresponds to TRBD1 (5 bases). The receptor was derived from a woman in her seventies in a cohort exposed to, infected with or recovered from COVID-19 (not recorded which). Sequencing used PBMCs or T cells enriched from blood (not recorded which). The CDR3 coding sequence is TGTGCCAGCTCACCACCGGGGGGGACTGGAAACACCATATATTTT. This gives the protein CASSPPGGTGNTIYF. The full variable domain, with the rest looked up from reference TRBV18 and TRBJ1-3, is NAGVMQNPRHLVRRRGQEARLRCSPMKGHSHVYWYRQLPEEGLKFMVYLQKENIIDESGMPKERFSAEFPKEGPSILRIQQVVRGDSAAYFCASSPPGGTGNTIYFGEGSWLTVV.